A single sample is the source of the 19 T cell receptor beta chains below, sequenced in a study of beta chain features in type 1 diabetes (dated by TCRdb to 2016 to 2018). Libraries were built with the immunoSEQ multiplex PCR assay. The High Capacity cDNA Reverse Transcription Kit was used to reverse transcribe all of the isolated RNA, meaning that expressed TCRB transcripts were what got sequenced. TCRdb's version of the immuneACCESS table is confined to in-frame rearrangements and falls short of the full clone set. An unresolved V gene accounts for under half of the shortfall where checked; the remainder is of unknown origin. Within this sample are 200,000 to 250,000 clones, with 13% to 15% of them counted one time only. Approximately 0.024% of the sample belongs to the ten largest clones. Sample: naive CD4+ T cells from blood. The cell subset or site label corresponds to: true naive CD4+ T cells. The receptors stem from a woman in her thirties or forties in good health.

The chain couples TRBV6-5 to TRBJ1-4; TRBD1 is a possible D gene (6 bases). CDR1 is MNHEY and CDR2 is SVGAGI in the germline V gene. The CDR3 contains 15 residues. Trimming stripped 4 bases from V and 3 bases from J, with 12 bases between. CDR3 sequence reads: CASSLQGFANEKLFF. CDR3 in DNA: TGTGCCAGCAGTTTACAGGGTTTTGCTAATGAAAAACTGTTTTTT.

CDR3 amino acids: CASSLGAGDGEQYF. The DNA for the CDR3 is TGTGCCAGCAGCTTAGGGGCAGGGGATGGCGAGCAGTACTTC. This chain uses TRBV7-6 with TRBJ2-7, with TRBD1 as a possible D gene (6 bases). Trimming shortened V by 1 base and J by 6 bases, and 13 bases separated the two germline ends. This CDR3 spans 14 amino acids. The germline gives CDR1 SGHVS, CDR2 FNYEAQ.

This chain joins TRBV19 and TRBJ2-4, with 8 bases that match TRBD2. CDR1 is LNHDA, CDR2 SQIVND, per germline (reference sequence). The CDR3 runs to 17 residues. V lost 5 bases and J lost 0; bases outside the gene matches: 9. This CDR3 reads CASSDLAGGLAKNIQYF. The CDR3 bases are TGTGCCAGTAGTGACTTGGCGGGGGGACTAGCCAAAAACATTCAGTACTTC.

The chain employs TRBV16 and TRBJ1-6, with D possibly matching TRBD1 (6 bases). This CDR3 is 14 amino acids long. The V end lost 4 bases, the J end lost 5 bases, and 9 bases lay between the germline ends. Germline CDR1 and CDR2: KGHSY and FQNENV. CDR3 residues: CASSLRDNNSPLHF. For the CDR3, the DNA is TGTGCCAGCAGCCTCCGGGACAATAATTCACCCCTCCACTTT. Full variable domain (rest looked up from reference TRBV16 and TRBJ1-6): GEEVAQTPKHLVRGEGQKAKLYCAPIKGHSYVFWYQQVLKNEFKFLISFQNENVFDETGMPKERFSAKCLPNSPCSLEIQATKLEDSAVYFCASSLRDNNSPLHFGNGTRLTVT.

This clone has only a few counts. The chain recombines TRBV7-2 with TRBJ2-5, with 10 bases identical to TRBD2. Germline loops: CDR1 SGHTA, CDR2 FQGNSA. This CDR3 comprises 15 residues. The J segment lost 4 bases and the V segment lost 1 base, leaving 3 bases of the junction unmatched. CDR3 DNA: TGTGCCAGCAGCTTAGTAGGGACTAGCGTAGAGACCCAGTACTTC. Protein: CASSLVGTSVETQYF. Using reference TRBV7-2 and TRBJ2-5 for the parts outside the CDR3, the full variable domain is GAGVSQSPSNKVTEKGKDVELRCDPISGHTALYWYRQSLGQGLEFLIYFQGNSAPDKSGLPSDRFSAERTGGSVSTLTIQRTQQEDSAVYLCASSLVGTSVETQYFGPGTRLLVL.

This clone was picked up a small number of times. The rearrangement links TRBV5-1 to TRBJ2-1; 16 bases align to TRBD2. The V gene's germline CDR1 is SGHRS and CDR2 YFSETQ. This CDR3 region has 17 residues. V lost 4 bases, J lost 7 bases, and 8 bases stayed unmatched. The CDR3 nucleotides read TGCGCCAGCAGCCCGGGACTAGCGGGGGGGAAGTGGAATGAGCAGTTCTTC. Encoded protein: CASSPGLAGGKWNEQFF.

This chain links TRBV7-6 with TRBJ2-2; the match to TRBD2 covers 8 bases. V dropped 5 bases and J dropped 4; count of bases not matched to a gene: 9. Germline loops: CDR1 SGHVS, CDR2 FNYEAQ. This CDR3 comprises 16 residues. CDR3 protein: CASSPLTGTSTGELFF. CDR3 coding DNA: TGTGCCAGCAGCCCATTGACCGGGACTAGCACCGGGGAGCTGTTTTTT.

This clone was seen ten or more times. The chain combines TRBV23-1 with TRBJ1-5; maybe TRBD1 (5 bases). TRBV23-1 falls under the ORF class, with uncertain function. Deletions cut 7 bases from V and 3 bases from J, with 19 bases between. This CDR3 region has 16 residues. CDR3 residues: CASKTRDWIVNQPQHF. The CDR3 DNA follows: TGCGCCAGCAAAACGAGGGACTGGATAGTCAATCAGCCCCAGCATTTT.

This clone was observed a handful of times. The DNA for the CDR3 is TGTGCCAGCAGCTTGGTACGGGCCGGGGGAGGCGAGCAGTACTTC. Its translation: CASSLVRAGGGEQYF. This chain joins TRBV5-5 and TRBJ2-7, with D tentatively TRBD2 (6 bases). This CDR3 is 15 amino acids long. Trimming cost V 0 bases and J 6 bases, with 16 bases left between them. The V gene's germline CDR1 is SGHKS and CDR2 YYEKEE (reference sequence).

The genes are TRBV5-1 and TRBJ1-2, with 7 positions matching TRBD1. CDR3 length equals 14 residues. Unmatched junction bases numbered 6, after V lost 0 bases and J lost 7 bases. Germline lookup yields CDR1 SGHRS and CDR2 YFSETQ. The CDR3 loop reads CASSLGTQGVGYTF. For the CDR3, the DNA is TGCGCCAGCAGCTTGGGGACGCAGGGGGTTGGCTACACCTTC.

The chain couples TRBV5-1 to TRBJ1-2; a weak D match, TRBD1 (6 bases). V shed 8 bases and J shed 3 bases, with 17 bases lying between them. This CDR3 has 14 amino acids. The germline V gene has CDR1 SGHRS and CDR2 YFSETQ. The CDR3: CASNRGDTYYGYTF. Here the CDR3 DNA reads TGCGCCAGTAACCGGGGGGACACTTACTATGGCTACACCTTC. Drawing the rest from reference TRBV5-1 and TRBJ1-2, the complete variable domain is KAGVTQTPRYLIKTRGQQVTLSCSPISGHRSVSWYQQTPGQGLQFLFEYFSETQRNKGNFPGRFSGRQFSNSRSEMNVSTLELGDSALYLCASNRGDTYYGYTFGSGTRLTVV.

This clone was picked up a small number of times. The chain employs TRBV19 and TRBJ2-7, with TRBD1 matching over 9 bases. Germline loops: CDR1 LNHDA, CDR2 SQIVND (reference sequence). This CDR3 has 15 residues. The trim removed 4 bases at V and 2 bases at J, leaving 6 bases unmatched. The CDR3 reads CASSTPGQGTYEQYF. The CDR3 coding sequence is TGTGCCAGTAGTACTCCGGGACAGGGAACCTACGAGCAGTACTTC.

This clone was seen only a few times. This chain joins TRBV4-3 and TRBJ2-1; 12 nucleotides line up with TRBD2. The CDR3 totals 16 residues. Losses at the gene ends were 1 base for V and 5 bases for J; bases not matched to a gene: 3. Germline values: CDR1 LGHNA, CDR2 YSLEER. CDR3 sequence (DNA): TGCGCCAGCAGCCAAGGTCTAGCGGGGGGGAACAATGAGCAGTTCTTC. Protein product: CASSQGLAGGNNEQFF.

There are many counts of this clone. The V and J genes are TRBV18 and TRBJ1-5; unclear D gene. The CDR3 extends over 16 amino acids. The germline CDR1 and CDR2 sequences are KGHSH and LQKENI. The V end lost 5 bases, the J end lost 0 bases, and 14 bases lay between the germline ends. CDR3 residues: CASSVVGGYSNQPQHF. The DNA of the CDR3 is TGTGCCAGCTCAGTCGTCGGCGGGTATAGCAATCAGCCCCAGCATTTT. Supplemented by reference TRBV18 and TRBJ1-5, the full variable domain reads NAGVMQNPRHLVRRRGQEARLRCSPMKGHSHVYWYRQLPEEGLKFMVYLQKENIIDESGMPKERFSAEFPKEGPSILRIQQVVRGDSAAYFCASSVVGGYSNQPQHFGDGTRLSIL.

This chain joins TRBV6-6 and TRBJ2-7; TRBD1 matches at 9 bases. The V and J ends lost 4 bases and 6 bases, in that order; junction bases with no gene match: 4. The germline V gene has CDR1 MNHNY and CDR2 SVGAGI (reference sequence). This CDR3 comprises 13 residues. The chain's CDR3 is CASSSGTGREQYF. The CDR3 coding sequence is TGTGCCAGCAGTTCAGGGACAGGGCGCGAGCAGTACTTC.

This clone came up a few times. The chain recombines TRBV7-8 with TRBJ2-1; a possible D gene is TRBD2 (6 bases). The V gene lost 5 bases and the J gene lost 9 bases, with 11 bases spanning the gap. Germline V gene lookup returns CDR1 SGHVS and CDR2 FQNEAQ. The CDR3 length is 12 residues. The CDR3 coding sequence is TGTGCCAGCAGCCCGGTGCGGGGTGAGCAGTTCTTC. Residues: CASSPVRGEQFF.

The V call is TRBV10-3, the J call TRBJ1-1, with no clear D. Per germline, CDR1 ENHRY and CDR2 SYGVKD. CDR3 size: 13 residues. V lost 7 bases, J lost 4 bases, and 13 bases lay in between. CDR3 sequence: CAITLDRGTEAFF. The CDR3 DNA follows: TGTGCCATCACCCTGGATCGGGGCACTGAAGCTTTCTTT.

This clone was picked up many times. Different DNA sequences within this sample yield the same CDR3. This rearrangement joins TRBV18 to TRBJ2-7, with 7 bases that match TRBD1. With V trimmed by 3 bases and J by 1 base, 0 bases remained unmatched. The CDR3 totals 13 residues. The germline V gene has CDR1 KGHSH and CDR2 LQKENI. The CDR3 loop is CASSPTGSYEQYF. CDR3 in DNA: TGTGCCAGCTCACCGACAGGGTCCTACGAGCAGTACTTC.

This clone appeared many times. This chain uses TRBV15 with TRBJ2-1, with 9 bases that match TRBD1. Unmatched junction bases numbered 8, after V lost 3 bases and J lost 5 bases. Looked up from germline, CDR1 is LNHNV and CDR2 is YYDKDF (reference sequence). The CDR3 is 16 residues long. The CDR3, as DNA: TGTGCCACCAGCAGGGCAAGCGGGACAGGGAACAATGAGCAGTTCTTC. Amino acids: CATSRASGTGNNEQFF.